The 28 T cell receptor beta chains presented below share a single source sample, sequenced in a study of OX40 agonist ivuxolimab in advanced cancers. The protocol was immunoSEQ multiplex PCR, while the TCRdb copy is restricted to in-frame clones and leaves out a portion. The data contain 90,000 or so clones, roughly nine tenths of them singletons. The input for sequencing was CD4+ or CD8+ T cells sorted from blood, taken in a trial of the OX40 agonist ivuxolimab. The origin of the receptors is an adult with an advanced solid tumor such as melanoma, head and neck, liver or kidney cancer.

V and J are TRBV5-4 and TRBJ1-4, with no clear D. V was trimmed by 4 bases and J by 8 bases, leaving 21 bases between them. The CDR3 length is 16 residues. Germline V gene lookup returns CDR1 SGHNT and CDR2 YYREEE (reference sequence). The CDR3 sequence is CASSAEPGDLNEKLFF. DNA for the CDR3: TGTGCCAGCAGCGCGGAACCGGGTGATTTGAACGAAAAACTGTTTTTT.

The chain recombines TRBV19 with TRBJ2-3; the D gene is possibly TRBD2 (6 bases). V was cut by 4 bases and J by 3 bases, with 11 bases left in between. CDR3 length: 14 residues. Germline V CDR1 and CDR2: LNHDA, SQIVND (reference sequence). Here the CDR3 reads CASSRSAGTDTQYF. The DNA for the CDR3 is TGTGCCAGTAGTAGGAGTGCGGGAACAGATACGCAGTATTTT.

The CDR3 region is CASSEGTSPYEQYF. DNA for the CDR3: TGTGCCAGCAGCGAAGGGACTAGCCCCTACGAGCAGTACTTC. The chain combines TRBV7-2 with TRBJ2-7; 9 nucleotides match TRBD2. The germline gives CDR1 SGHTA, CDR2 FQGNSA. The CDR3 sequence is 14 residues long. V was pared by 5 bases and J by 2 bases, with 4 bases of the junction left unmatched.

This rearrangement joins TRBV11-2 to TRBJ2-4, with TRBD2 matching over 7 bases. The CDR3 contains 14 residues. The J segment lost 9 bases and the V segment lost 2 bases, leaving 7 bases of the junction unmatched. Per the germline V gene, CDR1 is SGHAT and CDR2 is FQNNGV. Written as DNA, the CDR3 is TGTGCCAGCAGCTTAACCCTGACGGGGGGCATTCAGTACTTC. Its translation: CASSLTLTGGIQYF.

The genes are TRBV5-1 and TRBJ2-5, with 7 bases fitting TRBD1. V gave up 4 bases and J gave up 2 bases; unmatched junction bases: 8. CDR3 length: 15 amino acids. Germline CDR1 reads SGHRS; CDR2 reads YFSETQ. The CDR3 region has the DNA TGCGCCAGCAGCCCTCTCGGGACAGAGCAAGAGACCCAGTACTTC. It translates to CASSPLGTEQETQYF.

This clone was recorded once. V usage is TRBV19 and J usage is TRBJ1-2, with no clear D. The length of the CDR3 is 13 residues. The V gene lost 6 bases and the J gene lost 4 bases, with 12 bases spanning the gap. Germline CDR1 LNHDA, CDR2 SQIVND (reference sequence). The CDR3 loop is CASSPPSFYGYTF. The CDR3 bases are TGTGCCAGTAGCCCGCCGTCCTTCTATGGCTACACCTTC.

The chain employs TRBV6-1 and TRBJ2-7; the D call may be TRBD1 or TRBD2 (6 bases each). V dropped 1 base and J dropped 3 bases, with 13 bases sitting between them. This CDR3 is 15 amino acids long. Germline V gives CDR1 MNHNS, CDR2 SASEGT. The CDR3 DNA is TGTGCCAGCAGTGAAGGTGGGGGGCGAGACTACGAGCAGTACTTC. Amino acid sequence: CASSEGGGRDYEQYF.

The V call is TRBV2, the J call TRBJ2-7; the match to TRBD2 covers 8 bases. The V gene's germline CDR1 is SNHLY and CDR2 FYNNEI. The J segment lost 2 bases and the V segment lost 3 bases, leaving 6 bases of the junction unmatched. The CDR3 has 15 residues. CDR3 sequence reads: CASSDRREVTYEQYF. DNA for the CDR3: TGTGCCAGCAGTGACCGGCGGGAGGTAACCTACGAGCAGTACTTC.

The rearrangement uses TRBV16 and TRBJ1-2, with a possible D match to TRBD1 (6 bases). Germline lookup yields CDR1 KGHSY and CDR2 FQNENV. V was shortened by 3 bases and J by 4 bases, with 15 bases between the two germline ends. The CDR3 spans 15 residues. The CDR3 nucleotides are TGTGCCAGCAGCCATAGTGACAGGACGGGCTATGGCTACACCTTC. It translates to CASSHSDRTGYGYTF.

This chain connects TRBV5-1 to TRBJ2-3; no firm D call. Trimming shortened V by 7 bases and J by 5 bases, and 14 bases separated the two germline ends. Germline values: CDR1 SGHRS, CDR2 YFSETQ. CDR3 size: 13 residues. CDR3 residues: CASRPLSGDTQYF. As DNA, the CDR3 is TGCGCCAGCCGCCCCCTCAGTGGAGATACGCAGTATTTT.

The chain combines TRBV9 with TRBJ2-3; D unresolved. This CDR3 is built from 15 residues. Trimming removed 4 bases from V and 1 base from J, with 13 bases in between. Germline V gene sequence: CDR1 SGDLS, CDR2 YYNGEE. The DNA for the CDR3 is TGTGCCAGCAGCCGCCTGGGGTCAGGCACAGATACGCAGTATTTT. As protein: CASSRLGSGTDTQYF.

This chain uses TRBV7-6 with TRBJ2-7; D gene ambiguous. The CDR3 contains 13 residues. Germline V gene lookup returns CDR1 SGHVS and CDR2 FNYEAQ. V was pared by 0 bases and J by 1 base, with 4 bases between. CDR3 in DNA: TGTGCCAGCAGCTTAGCCAGATCCTACGAGCAGTACTTC. This codes for CASSLARSYEQYF. Using reference TRBV7-6 and TRBJ2-7 for the parts outside the CDR3, the full variable domain is GAGVSQSPRYKVTKRGQDVALRCDPISGHVSLYWYRQALGQGPEFLTYFNYEAQQDKSGLPNDRFSAERPEGSISTLTIQRTEQRDSAMYRCASSLARSYEQYFGPGTRLTVT.

The V and J genes are TRBV9 and TRBJ1-1, with 7 positions matching TRBD1. In germline, CDR1 is SGDLS, CDR2 YYNGEE. J gave up 5 bases and V 4 bases, and 5 bases lay outside the gene matches. The CDR3 has 13 amino acids. The CDR3 protein is CASSSGQVTEAFF. In DNA, the CDR3 is TGTGCCAGCAGCTCAGGACAGGTTACTGAAGCTTTCTTT.

The CDR3 DNA is TGTGCCAGCAGCTCTCGGCCCGAGCAGTACTTC. Translating it yields CASSSRPEQYF. This chain links TRBV28 with TRBJ2-7; D ambiguous. V dropped 6 bases and J dropped 6 bases, with 9 bases sitting between them. Germline-derived CDR1 and CDR2 are MDHEN and SYDVKM. This CDR3 region has 11 residues.

This clone was detected once. The rearrangement uses TRBV19 and TRBJ1-3; 7 bases line up with TRBD1. V shed 6 bases and J 2 bases; nucleotides not matched to a gene: 13. Per germline, CDR1 LNHDA and CDR2 SQIVND (reference sequence). The CDR3 length is 17 residues. This chain's CDR3 is CASSTLQGKRPGNTIYF. CDR3 sequence (DNA): TGTGCCAGTAGCACATTACAGGGGAAGCGCCCTGGAAACACCATATATTTT.

The V call is TRBV27, the J call TRBJ1-1; unclear D gene. Germline CDR1 is MNHEY and CDR2 is SMNVEV (reference sequence). Trimming pared 0 bases from V and 4 bases from J, leaving 6 bases between. The CDR3 length is 13 residues. The CDR3 sequence: CASSLSWGTEAFF. The CDR3 DNA is TGTGCCAGCAGTTTATCCTGGGGCACTGAAGCTTTCTTT.

This chain joins TRBV7-8 and TRBJ1-3, with 9 bases aligning to TRBD1. The CDR3 length is 16 residues. Germline CDR1 is SGHVS and CDR2 is FQNEAQ. V lost 2 bases and J lost 0; bases outside the gene matches: 2. This CDR3 reads CASSLRDRDSGNTIYF. CDR3 DNA sequence: TGTGCCAGCAGCTTAAGGGACAGGGACTCTGGAAACACCATATATTTT.

The chain combines TRBV19 with TRBJ2-1; D perhaps matches TRBD1 (5 bases). Trimming took off 4 bases at V and 4 bases at J, with 17 bases between the two ends. CDR1 is LNHDA and CDR2 is SQIVND in the germline V gene (reference sequence). This CDR3 is 16 amino acids long. CDR3 amino acids: CASSTGMVLQYNEQFF. Written as DNA, the CDR3 is TGTGCCAGTAGTACAGGGATGGTCCTTCAATACAATGAGCAGTTCTTC.

The genes are TRBV19 and TRBJ2-3; D remains unclear. Trimming left V 3 bases short and J 2 bases short, with 6 bases between. The length of the CDR3 is 13 residues. Germline values: CDR1 LNHDA, CDR2 SQIVND (reference sequence). The CDR3 DNA reads as TGTGCCAGTAGTATCCCCGCCACAGATACGCAGTATTTT. Translating it yields CASSIPATDTQYF.

The gene calls are TRBV5-1 and TRBJ1-2; no definite D call. V was trimmed by 4 bases and J by 0 bases, leaving 10 bases between them. The CDR3 loop spans 14 amino acids. Germline V gene lookup returns CDR1 SGHRS and CDR2 YFSETQ. The CDR3 here is CASSPGLTNYGYTF. CDR3 DNA: TGCGCCAGCAGCCCGGGTCTTACTAACTATGGCTACACCTTC.

V and J are TRBV27 and TRBJ1-5; D ambiguous. Trimming took 5 bases from V and 0 from J, leaving 8 bases between them. The germline V gene has CDR1 MNHEY and CDR2 SMNVEV (reference sequence). The length of the CDR3 is 14 residues. This CDR3 reads CASSLTGSNQPQHF. The CDR3 DNA reads TGTGCCAGCAGTCTGACCGGTAGCAATCAGCCCCAGCATTTT.

CDR3 loop: CASNKNTGTAFTDTQYF. Written as DNA, the CDR3 is TGTGCCAGTAACAAAAATACCGGGACAGCATTCACAGATACGCAGTATTTT. The V and J genes are TRBV19 and TRBJ2-3; 7 bases fit TRBD1. The CDR3 covers 17 residues. After removal of 7 bases from V and 2 bases from J, the junction contained 15 bases not matched to a gene. Germline V gene sequence: CDR1 LNHDA, CDR2 SQIVND (reference sequence).

The CDR3 protein is CASSIPGTGDTEAFF. CDR3 sequence (DNA): TGTGCCAGTAGTATTCCCGGGACAGGGGACACTGAAGCTTTCTTT. The rearrangement joins TRBV19 to TRBJ1-1; TRBD1 matches at 10 bases. The CDR3 loop spans 15 amino acids. V dropped 3 bases and J dropped 3; count of bases not matched to a gene: 4. The germline V gene has CDR1 LNHDA and CDR2 SQIVND (reference sequence).

This chain connects TRBV21-1 to TRBJ2-7; TRBD1, the D gene given by the table, was not confirmed from the DNA. TRBV21-1 is a listed pseudogene. The CDR3 runs to 15 residues. Here the CDR3 reads CASNLYDRVSYEQYF. CDR3 nucleotides: TGTGCCAGCAATTTGTATGACAGGGTTAGTTACGAGCAGTACTTC.

This chain uses TRBV30 with TRBJ1-6; a weak D match, TRBD1 (6 bases). Germline V gene data show CDR1 as GTSNPN and CDR2 as SVGIG (reference sequence). V lost 3 bases to trimming and J lost 4 bases, with 7 bases between them. The CDR3 contains 13 residues. The CDR3 coding sequence is TGTGCCTGGAGCCAGGGGTATAATTCACCCCTCCACTTT. This encodes CAWSQGYNSPLHF.

The chain links TRBV11-2 to TRBJ1-2; D is unresolved. Germline CDR1 and CDR2: SGHAT and FQNNGV. The CDR3 is 12 amino acids. V was pared by 0 bases and J by 7 bases, with 6 bases between. DNA for the CDR3: TGTGCCAGCAGCTTAGAGGTGGGTGGCTACACCTTC. Its translation: CASSLEVGGYTF.

This clone was picked up one time. V and J are TRBV21-1 and TRBJ2-7; the listed D gene, TRBD2, was not tested against the DNA. TRBV21-1 is assigned pseudogene status. CDR3 length: 17 amino acids. This CDR3 is CASSKGQRAGGPWEQYF. The CDR3 DNA reads TGTGCCAGCAGCAAAGGGCAACGAGCGGGAGGGCCGTGGGAGCAGTACTTC.

Only one count was recorded for this clone. This chain uses TRBV7-9 with TRBJ1-2, with TRBD1 identical over 7 bases. The CDR3 extends over 14 amino acids. The germline V gene encodes CDR1 SEHNR and CDR2 FQNEAQ (reference sequence). The V segment lost 1 base and the J segment 3 bases; nucleotides outside the gene matches: 2. This CDR3 reads CASSLGTGYYGYTF. CDR3 coding DNA: TGTGCCAGCAGCTTAGGGACAGGATACTATGGCTACACCTTC.